The clone carrying this TCR beta chain was detected many times. The antigen remains undetermined. This sample was included in a study of T cells after yellow fever vaccination. General study points: Bulk-population clonotypes that are abundant could appear as contaminants in FACS-sorted repertoires. Booster sampling recovered most clones from primary vaccination (nearly 98% CD4, 80% to 90% CD8).

TCRdb passed the 5' RACE reads through MiXCR, listing each CDR3 protein once. The data show some 110,000 distinct CDR3 sequences, around 7.2% seen once. V was shortened by 4 bases and J by 1 base, with 12 bases between the two germline ends. In germline, CDR1 is SGHKS, CDR2 YYEKEE (reference sequence). CDR3 size: 16 residues. This clonotype originated in a man younger than 30 who received the YFV17D yellow fever vaccine. The chain recombines TRBV5-5 with TRBJ1-6; D ambiguous. Sample: CD4+ T cells sorted from PBMCs, taken more than 40 days after the first yellow fever vaccination. Here the CDR3 reads CASSPLGRSYNSPLHF. CDR3 coding DNA: TGTGCCAGCAGCCCCCTGGGGAGATCCTATAATTCACCCCTCCACTTT.